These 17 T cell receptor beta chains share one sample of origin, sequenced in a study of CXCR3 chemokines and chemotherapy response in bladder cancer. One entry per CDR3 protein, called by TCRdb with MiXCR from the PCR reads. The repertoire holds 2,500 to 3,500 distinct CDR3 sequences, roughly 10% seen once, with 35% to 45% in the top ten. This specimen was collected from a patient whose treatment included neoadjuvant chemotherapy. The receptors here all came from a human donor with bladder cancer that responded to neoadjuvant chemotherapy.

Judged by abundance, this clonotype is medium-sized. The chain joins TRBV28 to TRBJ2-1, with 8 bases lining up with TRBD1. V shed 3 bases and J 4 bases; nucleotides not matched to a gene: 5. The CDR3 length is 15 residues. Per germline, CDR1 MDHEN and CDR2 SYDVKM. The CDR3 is CASSFPDRGYNEQFF. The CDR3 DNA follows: TGTGCCAGCAGTTTTCCTGACAGGGGATACAATGAGCAGTTCTTC.

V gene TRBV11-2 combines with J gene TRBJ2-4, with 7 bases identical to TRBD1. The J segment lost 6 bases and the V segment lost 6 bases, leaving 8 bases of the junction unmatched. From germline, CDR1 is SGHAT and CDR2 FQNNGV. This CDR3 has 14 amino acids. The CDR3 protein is CASSLNRGGNIQYF. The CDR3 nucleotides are TGTGCCAGCAGTTTGAACAGGGGCGGAAACATTCAGTACTTC. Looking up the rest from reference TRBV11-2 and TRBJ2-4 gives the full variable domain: EAGVAQSPRYKIIEKRQSVAFWCNPISGHATLYWYQQILGQGPKLLIQFQNNGVVDDSQLPKDRFSAERLKGVDSTLKIQPAKLEDSAVYLCASSLNRGGNIQYFGAGTRLSVL.

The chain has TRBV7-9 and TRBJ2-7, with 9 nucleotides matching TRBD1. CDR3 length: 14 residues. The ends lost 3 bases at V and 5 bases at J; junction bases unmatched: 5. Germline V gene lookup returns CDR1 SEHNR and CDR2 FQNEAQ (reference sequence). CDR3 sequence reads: CASSLGQGRNEQYF. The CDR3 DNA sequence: TGTGCCAGCAGCTTGGGACAGGGTCGGAACGAGCAGTACTTC.

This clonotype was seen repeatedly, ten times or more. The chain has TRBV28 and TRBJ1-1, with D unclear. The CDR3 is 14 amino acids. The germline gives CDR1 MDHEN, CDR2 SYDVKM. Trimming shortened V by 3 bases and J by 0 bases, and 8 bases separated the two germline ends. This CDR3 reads CASSFSYVNTEAFF. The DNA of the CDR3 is TGTGCCAGCAGTTTCAGCTACGTGAACACTGAAGCTTTCTTT.

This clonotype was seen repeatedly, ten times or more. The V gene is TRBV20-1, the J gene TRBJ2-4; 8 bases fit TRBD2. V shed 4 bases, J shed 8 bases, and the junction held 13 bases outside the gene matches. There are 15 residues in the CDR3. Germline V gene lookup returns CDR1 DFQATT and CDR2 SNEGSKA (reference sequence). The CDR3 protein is CSANPLNSGAHIQYF. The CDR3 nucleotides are TGCAGTGCTAATCCCCTAAATAGCGGGGCGCACATTCAGTACTTC.

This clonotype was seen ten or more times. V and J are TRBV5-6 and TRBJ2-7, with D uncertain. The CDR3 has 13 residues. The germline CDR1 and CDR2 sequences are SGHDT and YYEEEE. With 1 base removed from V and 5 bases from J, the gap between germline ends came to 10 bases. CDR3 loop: CASSLPGVNEQYF. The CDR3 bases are TGTGCCAGCAGCTTGCCCGGTGTCAACGAGCAGTACTTC.

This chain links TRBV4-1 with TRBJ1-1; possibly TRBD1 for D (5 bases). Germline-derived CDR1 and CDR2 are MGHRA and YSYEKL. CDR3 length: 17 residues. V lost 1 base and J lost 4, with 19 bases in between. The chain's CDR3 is CASSQGEWGPTSTEAFF. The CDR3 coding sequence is TGCGCCAGCAGCCAAGGGGAATGGGGACCCACCAGCACTGAAGCTTTCTTT.

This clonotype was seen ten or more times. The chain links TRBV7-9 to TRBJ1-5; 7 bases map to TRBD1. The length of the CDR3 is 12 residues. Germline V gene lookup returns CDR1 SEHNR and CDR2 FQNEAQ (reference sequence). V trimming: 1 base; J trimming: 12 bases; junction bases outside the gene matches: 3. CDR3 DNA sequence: TGTGCCAGCAGCTTAGGAGGACAGGTCCAGCATTTT. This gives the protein CASSLGGQVQHF.

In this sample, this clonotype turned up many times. DNA of the CDR3: TGTGCCAGCAGTTACTCGAGACTAGCCAAGGCAGATACGCAGTATTTT. This gives the protein CASSYSRLAKADTQYF. The rearrangement joins TRBV6-6 to TRBJ2-3; TRBD2 aligns across 7 bases. The CDR3 covers 16 residues. Germline CDR1 is MNHNY and CDR2 is SVGAGI (reference sequence). Losses at the gene ends were 0 bases for V and 4 bases for J; bases not matched to a gene: 7.

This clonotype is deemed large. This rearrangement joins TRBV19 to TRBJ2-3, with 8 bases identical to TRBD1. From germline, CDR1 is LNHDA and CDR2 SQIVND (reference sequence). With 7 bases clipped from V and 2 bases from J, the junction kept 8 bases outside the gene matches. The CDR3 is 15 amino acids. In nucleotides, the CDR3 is TGTGCCAGTAACAAAGGACAGGGAACCACAGATACGCAGTATTTT. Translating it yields CASNKGQGTTDTQYF. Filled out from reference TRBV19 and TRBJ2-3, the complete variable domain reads DGGITQSPKYLFRKEGQNVTLSCEQNLNHDAMYWYRQDPGQGLRLIYYSQIVNDFQKGDIAEGYSVSREKKESFPLTVTSAQKNPTAFYLCASNKGQGTTDTQYFGPGTRLTVL.

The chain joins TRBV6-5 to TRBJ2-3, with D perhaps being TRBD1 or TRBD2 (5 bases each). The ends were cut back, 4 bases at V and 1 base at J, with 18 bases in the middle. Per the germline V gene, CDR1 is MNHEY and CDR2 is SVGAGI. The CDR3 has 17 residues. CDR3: CASSFPGPEVRTDTQYF. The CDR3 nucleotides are TGTGCCAGCAGTTTCCCGGGGCCAGAGGTGCGCACAGATACGCAGTATTTT.

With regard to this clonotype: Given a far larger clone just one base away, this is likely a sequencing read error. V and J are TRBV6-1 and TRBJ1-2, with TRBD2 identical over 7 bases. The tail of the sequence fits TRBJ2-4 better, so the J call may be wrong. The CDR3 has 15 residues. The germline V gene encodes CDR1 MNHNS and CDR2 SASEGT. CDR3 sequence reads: CASSKRVSGLNIQYF. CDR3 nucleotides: TGTGCCAGCAGTAAACGGGTTAGCGGGCTAAACATTCAGTACTTC.

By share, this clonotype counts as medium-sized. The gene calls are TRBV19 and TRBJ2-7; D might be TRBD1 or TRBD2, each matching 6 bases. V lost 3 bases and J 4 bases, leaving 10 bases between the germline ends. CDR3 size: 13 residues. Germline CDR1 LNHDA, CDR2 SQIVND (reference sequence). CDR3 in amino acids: CASSITGRYEQYF. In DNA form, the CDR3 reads TGTGCCAGTAGTATCACAGGGAGGTACGAGCAGTACTTC.

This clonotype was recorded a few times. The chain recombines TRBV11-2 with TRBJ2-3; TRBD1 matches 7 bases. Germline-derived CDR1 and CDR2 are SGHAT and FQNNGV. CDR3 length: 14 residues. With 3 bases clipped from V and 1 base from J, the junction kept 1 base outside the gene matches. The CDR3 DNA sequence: TGTGCCAGCAGCTTTGGACAGGGCACAGATACGCAGTATTTT. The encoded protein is CASSFGQGTDTQYF. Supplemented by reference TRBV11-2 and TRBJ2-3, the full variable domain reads EAGVAQSPRYKIIEKRQSVAFWCNPISGHATLYWYQQILGQGPKLLIQFQNNGVVDDSQLPKDRFSAERLKGVDSTLKIQPAKLEDSAVYLCASSFGQGTDTQYFGPGTRLTVL.

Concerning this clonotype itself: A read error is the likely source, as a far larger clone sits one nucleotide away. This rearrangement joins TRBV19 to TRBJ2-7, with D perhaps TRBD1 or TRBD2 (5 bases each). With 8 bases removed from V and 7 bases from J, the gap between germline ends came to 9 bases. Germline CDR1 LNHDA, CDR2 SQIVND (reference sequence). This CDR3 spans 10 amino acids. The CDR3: CASGWGEQYF. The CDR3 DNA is TGTGCCAGTGGCTGGGGGGAGCAGTACTTC.

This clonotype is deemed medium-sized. CDR3 sequence reads: CASSIGVSDTQYF. The CDR3 DNA is TGTGCCAGTAGTATCGGGGTTTCTGATACGCAGTATTTT. V gene TRBV19 combines with J gene TRBJ2-3, with D tentatively TRBD2 (5 bases). This CDR3 is 13 amino acids long. Trimming took 3 bases from V and 6 from J, leaving 10 bases between them. Per the germline V gene, CDR1 is LNHDA and CDR2 is SQIVND (reference sequence).

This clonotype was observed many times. CDR3 sequence: CASSDTGGASYNEQFF. In DNA, the CDR3 is TGTGCCAGCAGCGACACAGGGGGCGCGTCCTACAATGAGCAGTTCTTC. The chain links TRBV7-9 to TRBJ2-1, with TRBD1 matching 9 bases. Trimming cost V 5 bases and J 1 base; bases outside gene matches: 6. This CDR3 is built from 16 residues. Germline V lookup: CDR1 SEHNR, CDR2 FQNEAQ (reference sequence).